This T cell receptor beta chain was observed in a study of blood T cell repertoires in COVID-19. Study-wide background: Sources were T cells, B-cell-depleted T cells, or PBMCs; the material itself was cDNA or gDNA.

Under the authors' procedure: Reference gene primers were amplified, and this amplification served to estimate nucleated cell counts. Generated by immunoSEQ multiplex PCR, the TCRdb table keeps only in-frame clones and is missing some. That table is the source of V, J and clone size, and D and trimming were worked out from the DNA. The repertoire holds about 100,000 clones, over 75% seen once, with around 10% in the top ten. This clone has a single count. CDR1 and CDR2 from the germline V gene are LNHDA and SQIVND (reference sequence). The CDR3 spans 14 residues. Trimming took 8 bases from V and 4 from J; bases not matched to a gene: 10.

The chain joins TRBV19 to TRBJ1-1, with 7 bases lining up with TRBD1. What was sequenced was peripheral blood. This TCR was recovered from a woman in her 30s with acute or convalescent COVID-19. The CDR3 sequence is CASRYRGPGTEAFF. The CDR3 coding sequence is TGTGCCAGTCGGTATAGGGGGCCAGGCACTGAAGCTTTCTTT.